This T cell receptor beta chain was captured by sequencing in a study of glioma-infiltrating T cells. General study results and limits: Above-expected tissue-blood divergence occurred in all gliomas, most in low-grade ones. Tissue and blood shared very few CDR3 sequences.

Amplification of TCR alpha and beta CDR3 regions from RNA used iRepertoire nested multiplex PCR. TCRdb re-analysed the multiplex PCR reads in MiXCR, keeping a single row per CDR3 protein. The data show about 130,000 distinct CDR3 sequences, roughly 24% seen once. In its sample, this clonotype was seen many times. Its antigen is not identified. The specimen was glioma tissue, nonneoplastic brain tissue, or PBMCs (not recorded which). The sequence derives from a human donor with low-grade glioma or glioblastoma, undergoing nonglioma brain surgery, or in good health (not recorded which).

The CDR3 DNA reads TGTGCCAGCAGCTCTCGACAGGGGTCCTACAATGAGCAGTTCTTC. It codes for CASSSRQGSYNEQFF. This chain uses TRBV7-9 with TRBJ2-1; the match to TRBD1 covers 8 bases. The CDR3 length is 15 residues. V lost 4 bases to trimming and J lost 1 base; unmatched junction nucleotides: 3. CDR1 and CDR2 from the germline V gene are SEHNR and FQNEAQ (reference sequence).